This TCR beta chain is drawn from a study of neurological immune-mediated disorders. The cDNA was synthesized by 5'RACE incorporating 10-nucleotide random UMIs. Per sequencing run, 15-18 subjects together gave over 170 million TCR-beta sequences. Each CDR3 protein is one row after TCRdb ran MiXCR on the 5' RACE reads. Of fewer than 45,000 distinct CDR3 sequences in the sample, roughly 7% were seen once. This clonotype was recorded at least ten times. No antigen is known for it. A total of 2 million PBMCs stored at -80 degrees C provided the unsorted libraries. The length of the CDR3 is 11 residues. Germline V gene lookup returns CDR1 ENHRY and CDR2 SYGVKD. V was clipped by 8 bases and J by 1 base, with 5 bases between them. The study, taken as a whole, reports: Sharing of CDR3 amino acid sequences among expanded clones across subjects was absent, suggesting private repertoires in all groups.

The V and J genes are TRBV10-3 and TRBJ2-5; D tentatively reads TRBD1 or TRBD2 (5 bases each). The sample consisted of PBMCs. This sequence originates from a woman aged 40 to 50 in good health. CDR3 amino acids: CAIGTQETQYF. The CDR3, as DNA: TGTGCCATCGGGACCCAAGAGACCCAGTACTTC.